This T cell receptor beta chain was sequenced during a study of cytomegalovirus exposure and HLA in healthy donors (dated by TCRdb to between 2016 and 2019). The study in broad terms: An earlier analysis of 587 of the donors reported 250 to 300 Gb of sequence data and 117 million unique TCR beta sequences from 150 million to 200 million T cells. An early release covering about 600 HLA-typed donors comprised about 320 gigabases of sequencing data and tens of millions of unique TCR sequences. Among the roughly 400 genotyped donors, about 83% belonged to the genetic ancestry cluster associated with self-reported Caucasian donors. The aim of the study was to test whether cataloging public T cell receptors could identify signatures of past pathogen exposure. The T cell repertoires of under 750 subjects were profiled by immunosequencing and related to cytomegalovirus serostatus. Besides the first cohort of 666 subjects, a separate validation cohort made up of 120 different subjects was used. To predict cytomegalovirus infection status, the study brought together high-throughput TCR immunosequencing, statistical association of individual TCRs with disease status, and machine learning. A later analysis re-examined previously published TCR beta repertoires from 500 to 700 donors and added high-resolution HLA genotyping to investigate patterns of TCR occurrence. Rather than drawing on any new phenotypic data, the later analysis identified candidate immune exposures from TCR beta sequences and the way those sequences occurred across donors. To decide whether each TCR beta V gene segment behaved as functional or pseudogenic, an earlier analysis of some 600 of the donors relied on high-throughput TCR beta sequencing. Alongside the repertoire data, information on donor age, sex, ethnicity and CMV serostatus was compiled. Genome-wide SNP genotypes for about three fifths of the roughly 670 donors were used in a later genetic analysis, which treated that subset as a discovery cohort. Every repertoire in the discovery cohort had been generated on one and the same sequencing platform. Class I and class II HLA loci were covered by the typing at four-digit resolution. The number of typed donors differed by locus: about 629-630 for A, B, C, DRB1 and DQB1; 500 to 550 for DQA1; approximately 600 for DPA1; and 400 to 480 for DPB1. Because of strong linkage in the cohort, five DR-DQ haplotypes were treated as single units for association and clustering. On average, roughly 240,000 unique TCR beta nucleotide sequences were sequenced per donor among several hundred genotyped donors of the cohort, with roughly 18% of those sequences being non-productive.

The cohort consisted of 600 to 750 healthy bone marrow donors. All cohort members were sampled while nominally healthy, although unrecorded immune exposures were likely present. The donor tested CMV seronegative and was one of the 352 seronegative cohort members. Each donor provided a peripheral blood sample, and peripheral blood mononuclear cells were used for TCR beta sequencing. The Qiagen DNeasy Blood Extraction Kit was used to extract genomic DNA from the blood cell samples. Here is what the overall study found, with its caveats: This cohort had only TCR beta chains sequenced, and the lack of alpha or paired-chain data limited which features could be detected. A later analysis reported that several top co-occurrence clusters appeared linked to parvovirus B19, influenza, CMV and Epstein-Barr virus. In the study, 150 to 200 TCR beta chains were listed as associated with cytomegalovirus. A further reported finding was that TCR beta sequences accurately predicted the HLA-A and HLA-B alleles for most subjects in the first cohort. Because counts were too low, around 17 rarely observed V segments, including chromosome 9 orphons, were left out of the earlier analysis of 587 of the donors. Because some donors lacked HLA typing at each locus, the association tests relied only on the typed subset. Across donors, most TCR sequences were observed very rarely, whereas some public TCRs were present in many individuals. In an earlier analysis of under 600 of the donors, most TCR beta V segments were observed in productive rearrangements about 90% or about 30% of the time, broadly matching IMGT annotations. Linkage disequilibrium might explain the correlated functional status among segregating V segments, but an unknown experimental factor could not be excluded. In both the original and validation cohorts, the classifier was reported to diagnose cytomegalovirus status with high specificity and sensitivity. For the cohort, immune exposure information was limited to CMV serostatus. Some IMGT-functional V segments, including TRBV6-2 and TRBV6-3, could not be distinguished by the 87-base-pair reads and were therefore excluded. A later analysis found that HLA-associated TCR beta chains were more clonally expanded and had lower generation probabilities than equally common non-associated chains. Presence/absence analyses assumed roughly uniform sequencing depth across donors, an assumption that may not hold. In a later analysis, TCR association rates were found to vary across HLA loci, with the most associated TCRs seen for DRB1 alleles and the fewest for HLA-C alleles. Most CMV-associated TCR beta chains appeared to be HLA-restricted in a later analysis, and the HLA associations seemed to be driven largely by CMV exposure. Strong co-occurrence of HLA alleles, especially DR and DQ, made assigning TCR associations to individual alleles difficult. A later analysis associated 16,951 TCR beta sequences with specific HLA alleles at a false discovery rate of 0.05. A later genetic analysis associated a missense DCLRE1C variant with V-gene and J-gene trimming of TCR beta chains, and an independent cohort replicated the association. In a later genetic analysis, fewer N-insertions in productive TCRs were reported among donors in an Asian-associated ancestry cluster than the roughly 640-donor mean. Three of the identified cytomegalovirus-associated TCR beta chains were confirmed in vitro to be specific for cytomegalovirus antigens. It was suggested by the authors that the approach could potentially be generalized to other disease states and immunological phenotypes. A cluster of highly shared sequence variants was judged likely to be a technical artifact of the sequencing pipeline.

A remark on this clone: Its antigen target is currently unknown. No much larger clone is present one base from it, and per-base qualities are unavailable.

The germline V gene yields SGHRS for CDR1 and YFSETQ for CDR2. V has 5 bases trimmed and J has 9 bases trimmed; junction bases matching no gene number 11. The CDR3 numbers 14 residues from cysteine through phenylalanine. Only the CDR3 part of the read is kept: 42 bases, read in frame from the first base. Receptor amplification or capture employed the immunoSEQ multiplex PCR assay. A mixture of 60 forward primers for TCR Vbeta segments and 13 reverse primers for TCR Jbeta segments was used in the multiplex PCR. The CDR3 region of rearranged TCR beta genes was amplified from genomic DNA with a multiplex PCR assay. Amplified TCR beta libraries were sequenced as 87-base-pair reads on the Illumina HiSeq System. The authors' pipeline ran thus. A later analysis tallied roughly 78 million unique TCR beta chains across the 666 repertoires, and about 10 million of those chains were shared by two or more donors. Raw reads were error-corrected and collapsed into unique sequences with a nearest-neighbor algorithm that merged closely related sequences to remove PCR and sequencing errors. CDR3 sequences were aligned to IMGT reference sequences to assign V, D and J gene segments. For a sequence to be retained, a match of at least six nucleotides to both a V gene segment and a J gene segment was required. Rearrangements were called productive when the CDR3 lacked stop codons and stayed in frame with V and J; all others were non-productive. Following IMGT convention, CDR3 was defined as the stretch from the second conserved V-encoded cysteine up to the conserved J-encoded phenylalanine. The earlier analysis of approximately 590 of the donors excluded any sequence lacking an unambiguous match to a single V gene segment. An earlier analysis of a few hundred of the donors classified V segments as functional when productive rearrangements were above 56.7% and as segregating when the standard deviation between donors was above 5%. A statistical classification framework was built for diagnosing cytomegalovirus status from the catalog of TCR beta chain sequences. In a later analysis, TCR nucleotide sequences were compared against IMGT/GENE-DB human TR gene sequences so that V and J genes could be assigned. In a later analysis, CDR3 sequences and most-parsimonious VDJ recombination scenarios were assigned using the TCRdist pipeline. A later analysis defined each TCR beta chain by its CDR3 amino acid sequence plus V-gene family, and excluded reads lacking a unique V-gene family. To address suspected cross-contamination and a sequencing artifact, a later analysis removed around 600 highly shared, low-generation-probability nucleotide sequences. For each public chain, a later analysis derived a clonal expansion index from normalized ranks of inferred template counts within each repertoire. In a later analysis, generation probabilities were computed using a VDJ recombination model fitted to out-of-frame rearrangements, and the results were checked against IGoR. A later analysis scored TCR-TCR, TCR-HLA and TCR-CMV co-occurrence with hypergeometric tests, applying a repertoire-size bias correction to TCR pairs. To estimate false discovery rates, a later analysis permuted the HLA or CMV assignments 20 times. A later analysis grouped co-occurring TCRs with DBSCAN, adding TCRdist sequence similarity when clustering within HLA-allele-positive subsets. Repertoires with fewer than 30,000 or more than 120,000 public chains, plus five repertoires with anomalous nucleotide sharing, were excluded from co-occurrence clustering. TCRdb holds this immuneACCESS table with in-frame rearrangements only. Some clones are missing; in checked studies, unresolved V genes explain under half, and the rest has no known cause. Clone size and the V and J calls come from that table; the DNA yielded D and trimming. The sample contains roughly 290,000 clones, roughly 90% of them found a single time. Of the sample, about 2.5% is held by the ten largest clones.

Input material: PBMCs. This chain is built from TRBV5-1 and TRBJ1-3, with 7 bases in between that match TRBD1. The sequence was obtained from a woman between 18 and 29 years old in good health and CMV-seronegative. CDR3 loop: CASRWDSTTGTIYF. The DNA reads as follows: TGCGCCAGCAGATGGGACAGCACCACGGGCACCATATATTTT. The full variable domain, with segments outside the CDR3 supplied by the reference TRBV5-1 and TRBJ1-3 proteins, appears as KAGVTQTPRYLIKTRGQQVTLSCSPISGHRSVSWYQQTPGQGLQFLFEYFSETQRNKGNFPGRFSGRQFSNSRSEMNVSTLELGDSALYLCASRWDSTTGTIYFGEGSWLTVV.